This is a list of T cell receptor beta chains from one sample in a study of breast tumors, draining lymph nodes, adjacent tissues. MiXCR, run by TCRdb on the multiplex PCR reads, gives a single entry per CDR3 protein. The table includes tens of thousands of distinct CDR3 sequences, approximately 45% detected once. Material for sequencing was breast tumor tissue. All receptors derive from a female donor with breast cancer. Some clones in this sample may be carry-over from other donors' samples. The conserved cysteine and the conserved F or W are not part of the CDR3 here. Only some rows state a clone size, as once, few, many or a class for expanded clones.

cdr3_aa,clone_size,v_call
ASSSRWDQPQH,.,TRBV7-9
ASSQVIAGVTTGELF,many,TRBV4-1
ASSLISYEQY,many,TRBV6-5
ASSFATVFYYEQY,many,TRBV5-8
ATSGLERHGEAF,many,TRBV15
ASSQEGEGNTIY,once,TRBV4-2
ASSSDNQPQH,many,TRBV7-9
ASSMMGLYNEQF,many,TRBV19
ATSRGDRGLPQH,many,TRBV15
ASSLVGTNQPQH,many,TRBV4-1
SLSTDNGQF,once,TRBV29-1
ASSFLHAGGGETQY,many,TRBV7-8
ASSLDFARYNEQF,many,TRBV7-2
ASSGGSSYEQY,.,TRBV11-3
AWSPVNGQL,.,TRBV30
SARDTFYSTMA,many,TRBV20-1
ASSYPTSGTTYEQY,many,TRBV7-9
ASSRGAEDGYT,many,TRBV7-2
ASSPWDRVNIQY,many,TRBV5-7
ASSVGGCPGQGTSPLH,.,TRBV9
SARVSSGLRSGNTIY,many,TRBV20-1
ATSAGGHHGYT,.,TRBV24-1
AISESGGEGEKLF,.,TRBV10-3
ASSLSPGNTIY,.,TRBV14
ASSLGQGNADTQY,.,TRBV4-1
ASSGGGTGNTIY,.,TRBV2
SASSAGGGIGELF,.,TRBV20-1
ATWDRDYEQY,many,TRBV28
ASSTTRGEQF,.,TRBV9
ASSEISGGGYGYT,.,TRBV2
AWSDRPNTEAF,few,TRBV30
ASSEGLAGGETQY,many,TRBV6-1
SARAGDRGIYEQY,many,TRBV20-1
ASSSVPGGAVAF,.,TRBV6-5
ASSLIPKTGGSEQY,many,TRBV5-1
SALRGDSYEQY,many,TRBV29-1
ASSLTTGANEKLF,many,TRBV5-1
ASRGERDSPLH,.,TRBV2
ASSYSRALEAF,.,TRBV6-5
SVGIGGYT,.,TRBV29-1
ASSLDVIGASFGQY,.,TRBV5-5
AWSGQGFGRQPQH,many,TRBV30
ASSYSPDRGPGYT,many,TRBV6-5
SVEGRDEQF,many,TRBV29-1
SARTPGTADNEQF,many,TRBV20-1
ASSRGGRSYNEPF,few,TRBV9
ASKGTGGSTQY,many,TRBV19
ATHRQGISSDTQY,.,TRBV12-3/TRBV12-4